This T cell receptor (beta chain) was sequenced in a study of cytotoxic CD8 clonotypes in ibrutinib-treated CLL. A 1 in 200,000 to 1 in 1 million T cell depth was the sequencing target. Sequencing was performed with immunoSEQ multiplex PCR; in TCRdb, only in-frame clones are kept and a portion is missing. The repertoire holds about 150,000 clones, with about 80% as singletons. The CDR3 consists of 14 residues. In germline, CDR1 is SGHAT, CDR2 FQNNGV. The V segment lost 5 bases and the J segment 8 bases; nucleotides outside the gene matches: 7. The TCR sequence derives from a human donor with chronic lymphocytic leukemia. Sequenced here: PBMCs, sampled after 24 months of ibrutinib treatment. The chain couples TRBV11-2 to TRBJ1-4; 8 nucleotides line up with TRBD1. Written as DNA, the CDR3 is TGTGCCAGCAGCCAAGGACAGGGATGGGAAAAACTGTTTTTT. This sequence encodes CASSQGQGWEKLFF.